This T cell receptor (beta chain) appears in the sequencing data of a study of T cells after yellow fever vaccination. TCRdb used MiXCR to reprocess the 5' RACE reads, holding one entry per CDR3 protein. The sample yields 50,000 to 65,000 distinct CDR3 sequences, 6.5% to 8% seen once. Germline V gives CDR1 SGHRS, CDR2 YFSETQ. Deletions cut 0 bases from V and 4 bases from J, with 8 bases between. The CDR3 is made up of 13 amino acids. This clonotype was recorded many times. The source is a man younger than 35 who received the YFV17D yellow fever vaccine. V usage is TRBV5-1 and J usage is TRBJ2-7, with D perhaps matching TRBD1 or TRBD2 (5 bases each). The source was CD8+ T cells not binding an NS4B(214-222) dextramer, sorted from PBMCs, collected around 45 days after the first yellow fever vaccination. Here the CDR3 reads CASSLGDGYEQYV. The CDR3 DNA reads as TGCGCCAGCAGCTTGGGGGACGGGTACGAGCAGTACGTC.